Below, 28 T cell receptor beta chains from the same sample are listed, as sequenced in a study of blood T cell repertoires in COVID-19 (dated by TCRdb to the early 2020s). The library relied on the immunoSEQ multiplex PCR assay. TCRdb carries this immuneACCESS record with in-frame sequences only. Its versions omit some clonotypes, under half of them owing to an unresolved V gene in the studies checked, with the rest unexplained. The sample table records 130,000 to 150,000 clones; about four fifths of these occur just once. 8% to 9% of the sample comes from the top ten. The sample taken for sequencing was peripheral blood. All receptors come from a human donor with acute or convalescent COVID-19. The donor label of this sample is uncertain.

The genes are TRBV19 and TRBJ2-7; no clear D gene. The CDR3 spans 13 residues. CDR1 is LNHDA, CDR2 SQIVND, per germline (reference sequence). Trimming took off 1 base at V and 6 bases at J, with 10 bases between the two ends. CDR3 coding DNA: TGTGCCAGTAGTATAGTAGGCCCGGGCGAGCAGTACTTC. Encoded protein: CASSIVGPGEQYF.

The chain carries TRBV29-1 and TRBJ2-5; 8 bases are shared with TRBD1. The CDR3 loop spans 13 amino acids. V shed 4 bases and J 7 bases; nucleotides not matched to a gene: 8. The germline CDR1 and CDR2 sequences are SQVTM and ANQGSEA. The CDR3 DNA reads TGCAGCGTTGTGCCAGGGGGCGAAGCGACCCAGTACTTC. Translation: CSVVPGGEATQYF.

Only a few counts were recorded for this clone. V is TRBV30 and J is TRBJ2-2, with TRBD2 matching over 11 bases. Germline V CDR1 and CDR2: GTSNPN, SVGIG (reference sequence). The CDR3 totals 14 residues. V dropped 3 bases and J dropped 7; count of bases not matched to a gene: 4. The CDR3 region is CAWSPGLAVGELFF. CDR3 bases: TGTGCCTGGAGCCCGGGACTAGCGGTCGGGGAGCTGTTTTTT.

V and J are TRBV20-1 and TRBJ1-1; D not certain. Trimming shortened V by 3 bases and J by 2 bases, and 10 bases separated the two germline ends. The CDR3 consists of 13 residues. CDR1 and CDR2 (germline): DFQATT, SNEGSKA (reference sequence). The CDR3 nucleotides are TGCAGTGCTAGTTCGGAGGGAAACACTGAAGCTTTCTTT. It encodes CSASSEGNTEAFF.

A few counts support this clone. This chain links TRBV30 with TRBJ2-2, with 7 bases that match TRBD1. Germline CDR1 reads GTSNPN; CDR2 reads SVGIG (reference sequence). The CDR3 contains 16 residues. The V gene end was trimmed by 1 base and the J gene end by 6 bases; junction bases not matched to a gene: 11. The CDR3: CAWSDLDRESAGELFF. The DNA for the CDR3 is TGTGCCTGGAGTGACCTAGACAGGGAGAGCGCCGGGGAGCTGTTTTTT.

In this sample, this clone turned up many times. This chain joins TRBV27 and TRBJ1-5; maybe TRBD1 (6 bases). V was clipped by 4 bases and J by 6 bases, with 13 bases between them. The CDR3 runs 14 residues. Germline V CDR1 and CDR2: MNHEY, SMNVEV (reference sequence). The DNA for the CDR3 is TGTGCCAGCAGTTCGTCCAGGGGCGCTCAGCCCCAGCATTTT. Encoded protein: CASSSSRGAQPQHF.

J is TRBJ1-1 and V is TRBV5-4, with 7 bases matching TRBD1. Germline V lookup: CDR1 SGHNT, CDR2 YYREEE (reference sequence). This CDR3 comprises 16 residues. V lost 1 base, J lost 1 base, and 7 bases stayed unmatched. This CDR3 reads CASSLSTGLRNTEAFF. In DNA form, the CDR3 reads TGTGCCAGCAGCTTGTCGACAGGGCTTCGGAACACTGAAGCTTTCTTT. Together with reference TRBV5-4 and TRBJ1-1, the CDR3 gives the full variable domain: ETGVTQSPTHLIKTRGQQVTLRCSSQSGHNTVSWYQQALGQGPQFIFQYYREEENGRGNFPPRFSGLQFPNYSSELNVNALELDDSALYLCASSLSTGLRNTEAFFGQGTRLTVV.

The CDR3 loop reads CASSLAGTGGVGNQPQHF. The CDR3, as DNA: TGTGCCAGCAGCTTAGCGGGTACAGGGGGCGTAGGCAATCAGCCCCAGCATTTT. The rearrangement joins TRBV7-2 to TRBJ1-5; 9 bases match TRBD1. This CDR3 is 18 amino acids long. Germline CDR1 is SGHTA and CDR2 is FQGNSA. After removal of 0 bases from V and 2 bases from J, the junction contained 8 bases not matched to a gene.

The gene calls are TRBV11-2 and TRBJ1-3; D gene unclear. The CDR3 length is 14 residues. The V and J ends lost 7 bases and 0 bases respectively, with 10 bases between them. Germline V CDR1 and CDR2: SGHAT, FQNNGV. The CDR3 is CASNTVGSGNTIYF. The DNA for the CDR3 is TGTGCCAGCAATACCGTCGGCTCTGGAAACACCATATATTTT.

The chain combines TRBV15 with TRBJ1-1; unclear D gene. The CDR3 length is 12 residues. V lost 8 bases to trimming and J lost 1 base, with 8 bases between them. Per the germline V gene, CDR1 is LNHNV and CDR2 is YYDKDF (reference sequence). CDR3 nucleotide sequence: TGTGCCACCGAGCTAGGGAACACTGAAGCTTTCTTT. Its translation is CATELGNTEAFF.

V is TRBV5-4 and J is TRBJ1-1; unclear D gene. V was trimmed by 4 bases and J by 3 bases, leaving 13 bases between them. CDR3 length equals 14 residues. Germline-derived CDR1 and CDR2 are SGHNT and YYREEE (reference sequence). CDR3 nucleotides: TGTGCCAGCAGCCCCTCAATCGGGGACACTGAAGCTTTCTTT. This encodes CASSPSIGDTEAFF.

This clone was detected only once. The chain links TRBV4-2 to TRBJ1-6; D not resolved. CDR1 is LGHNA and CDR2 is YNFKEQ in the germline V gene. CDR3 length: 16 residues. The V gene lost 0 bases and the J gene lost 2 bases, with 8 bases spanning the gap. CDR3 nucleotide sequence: TGTGCCAGCAGCCAAGAAACGGGAGCCTATAATTCACCCCTCCACTTT. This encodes CASSQETGAYNSPLHF.

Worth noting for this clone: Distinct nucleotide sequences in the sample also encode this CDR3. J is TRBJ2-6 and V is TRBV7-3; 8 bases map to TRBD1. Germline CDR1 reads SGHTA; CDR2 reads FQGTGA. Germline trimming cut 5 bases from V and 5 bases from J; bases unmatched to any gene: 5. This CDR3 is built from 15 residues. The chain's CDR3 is CASSPRQGRANVLTF. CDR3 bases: TGTGCCAGCAGCCCTCGACAGGGGCGGGCCAACGTCCTGACTTTC.

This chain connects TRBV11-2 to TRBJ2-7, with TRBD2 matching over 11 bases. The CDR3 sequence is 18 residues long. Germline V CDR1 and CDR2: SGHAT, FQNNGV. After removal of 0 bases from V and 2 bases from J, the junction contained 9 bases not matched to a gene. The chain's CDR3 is CASSLELAGVRRPYEQYF. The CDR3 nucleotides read TGTGCCAGCAGCTTAGAACTAGCGGGGGTCCGGAGACCCTACGAGCAGTACTTC.

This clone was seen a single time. Here the CDR3 reads CASSLSVAGVGEQYF. CDR3 sequence (DNA): TGTGCCAGCAGCTTGAGCGTGGCGGGGGTTGGCGAGCAGTACTTC. The genes are TRBV5-5 and TRBJ2-7; 7 bases agree with TRBD2. This CDR3 is built from 15 residues. Per the germline V gene, CDR1 is SGHKS and CDR2 is YYEKEE (reference sequence). The trim removed 1 base at V and 6 bases at J, leaving 10 bases unmatched.

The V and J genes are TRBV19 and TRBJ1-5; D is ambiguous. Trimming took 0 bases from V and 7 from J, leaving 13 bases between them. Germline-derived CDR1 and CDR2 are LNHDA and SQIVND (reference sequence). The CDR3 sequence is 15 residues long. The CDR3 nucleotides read TGTGCCAGTAGTATAGAGGGGAGTGAATGGCAGCCCCAGCATTTT. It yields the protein CASSIEGSEWQPQHF.

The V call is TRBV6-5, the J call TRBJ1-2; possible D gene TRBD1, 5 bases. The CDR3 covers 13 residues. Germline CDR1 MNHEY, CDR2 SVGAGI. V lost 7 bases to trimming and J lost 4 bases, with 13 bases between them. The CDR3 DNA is TGTGCCAGCATTGGGGCGGGAAGCTATGGCTACACCTTC. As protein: CASIGAGSYGYTF.

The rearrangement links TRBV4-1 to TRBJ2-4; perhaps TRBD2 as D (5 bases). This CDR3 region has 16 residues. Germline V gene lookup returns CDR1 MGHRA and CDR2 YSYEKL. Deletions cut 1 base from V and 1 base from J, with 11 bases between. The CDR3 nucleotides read TGCGCCAGCAGCCAAGTCTGGTCGGGGGCCAAAAACATTCAGTACTTC. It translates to CASSQVWSGAKNIQYF.

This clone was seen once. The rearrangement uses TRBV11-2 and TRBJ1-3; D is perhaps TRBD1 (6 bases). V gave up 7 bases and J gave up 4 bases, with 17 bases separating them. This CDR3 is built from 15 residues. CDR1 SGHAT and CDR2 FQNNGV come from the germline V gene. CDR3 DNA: TGTGCCAGCAACTACCAGTGGGGGGGCGGAAACACCATATATTTT. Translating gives CASNYQWGGGNTIYF.

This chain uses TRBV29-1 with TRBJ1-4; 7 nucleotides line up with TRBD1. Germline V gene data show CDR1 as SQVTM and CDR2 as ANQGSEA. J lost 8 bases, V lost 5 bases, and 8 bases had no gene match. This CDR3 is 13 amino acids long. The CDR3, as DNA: TGCAGCGTTCCCGCCAGGGGGGAAGAAAAACTGTTTTTT. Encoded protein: CSVPARGEEKLFF.

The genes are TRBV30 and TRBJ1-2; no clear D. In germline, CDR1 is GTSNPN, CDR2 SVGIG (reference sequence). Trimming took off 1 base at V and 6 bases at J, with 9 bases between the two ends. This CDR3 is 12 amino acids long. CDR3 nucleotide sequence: TGTGCCTGGAGTGACCTAGCCCATGGCTACACCTTC. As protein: CAWSDLAHGYTF.

CDR3 loop: CASSYSSRGNSPLHF. The CDR3 bases are TGTGCCAGCTCCTACAGTTCTCGTGGGAATTCACCCCTCCACTTT. V usage is TRBV27 and J usage is TRBJ1-6; D is unresolved. Trimming left V 8 bases short and J 7 bases short, with 18 bases between. The CDR3 contains 15 residues. Germline V gene data show CDR1 as MNHEY and CDR2 as SMNVEV (reference sequence).

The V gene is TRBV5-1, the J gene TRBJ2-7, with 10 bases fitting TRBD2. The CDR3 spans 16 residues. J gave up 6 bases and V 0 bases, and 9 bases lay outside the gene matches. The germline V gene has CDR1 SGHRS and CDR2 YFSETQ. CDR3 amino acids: CASSLESGGAIVEQYF. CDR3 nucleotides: TGCGCCAGCAGCTTGGAGAGCGGGGGGGCCATTGTCGAGCAGTACTTC.

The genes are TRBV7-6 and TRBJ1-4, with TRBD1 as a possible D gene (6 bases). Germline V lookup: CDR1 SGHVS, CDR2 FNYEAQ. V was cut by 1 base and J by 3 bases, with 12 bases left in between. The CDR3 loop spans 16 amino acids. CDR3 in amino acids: CASSLEGGSANEKLFF. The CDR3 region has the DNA TGTGCCAGCAGCTTAGAAGGGGGAAGTGCTAATGAAAAACTGTTTTTT. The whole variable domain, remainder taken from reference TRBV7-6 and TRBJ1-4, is GAGVSQSPRYKVTKRGQDVALRCDPISGHVSLYWYRQALGQGPEFLTYFNYEAQQDKSGLPNDRFSAERPEGSISTLTIQRTEQRDSAMYRCASSLEGGSANEKLFFGSGTQLSVL.

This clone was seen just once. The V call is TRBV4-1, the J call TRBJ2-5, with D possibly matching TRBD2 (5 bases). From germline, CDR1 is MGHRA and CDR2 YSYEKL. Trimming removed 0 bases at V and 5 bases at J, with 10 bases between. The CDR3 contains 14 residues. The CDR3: CASSQDFSGETQYF. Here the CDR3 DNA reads TGCGCCAGCAGCCAAGATTTTTCGGGGGAGACCCAGTACTTC.

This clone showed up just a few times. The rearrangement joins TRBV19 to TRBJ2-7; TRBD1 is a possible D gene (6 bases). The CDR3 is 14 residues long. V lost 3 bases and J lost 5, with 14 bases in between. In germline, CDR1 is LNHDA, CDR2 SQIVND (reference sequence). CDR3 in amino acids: CASSIIQGHHEQYF. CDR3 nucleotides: TGTGCCAGTAGTATTATCCAGGGACACCACGAGCAGTACTTC.

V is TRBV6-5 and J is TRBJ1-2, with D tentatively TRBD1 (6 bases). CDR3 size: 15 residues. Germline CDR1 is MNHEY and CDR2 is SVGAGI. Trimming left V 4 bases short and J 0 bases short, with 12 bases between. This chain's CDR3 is CASSSPGGPNYGYTF. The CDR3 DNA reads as TGTGCCAGCAGTTCCCCCGGGGGGCCTAACTATGGCTACACCTTC.

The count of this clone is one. The CDR3 reads CASSGTVNNSPLHF. CDR3 nucleotides: TGTGCCAGCAGCGGGACAGTTAATAATTCACCCCTCCACTTT. V gene TRBV5-6 combines with J gene TRBJ1-6; TRBD1 agrees at 7 bases. The CDR3 has 14 amino acids. The germline V gene encodes CDR1 SGHDT and CDR2 YYEEEE. V was clipped by 4 bases and J by 5 bases; unmatched bases: 3.